This T cell receptor (beta chain) was sequenced for a study of T cell responses to AZD1222 COVID-19 vaccine. Study-wide background: Investigators merged groups given second doses at roughly 4 or roughly 12 weeks.

The ends were cut back, 0 bases at V and 2 bases at J, with 6 bases in the middle. Germline V gives CDR1 SGHAT, CDR2 FQNNGV. The CDR3 spans 14 residues. TCRdb's table, derived via immunoSEQ multiplex PCR, lists solely in-frame clones and lacks some. The data hold 150,000 to 200,000 clones, with around 94% observed a single time. This clonotype originated in an adult in good health. The specimen was peripheral blood, collected on day 0 of AZD1222 vaccination. The chain employs TRBV11-2 and TRBJ2-3; maybe TRBD1 (5 bases). The CDR3 reads CASSLDRVTDTQYF. The CDR3 DNA is TGTGCCAGCAGCTTAGACAGGGTCACAGATACGCAGTATTTT.